These T cell receptor beta chains were read from a single sample in a study of blood T cell repertoires in COVID-19. The table came from immunoSEQ multiplex PCR; TCRdb's copy has only in-frame clones and leaves some out. The sample includes over 350,000 clones, approximately 93% of them seen just once. Source material: PBMCs or T cells enriched from blood (not recorded which). These TCRs come from a woman aged 40 to 55 who had been exposed to COVID-19. Each CDR3 is given with its conserved first and last residue. Not every row has a clone size; where given, it reads once, few, many or a size class.

TRBJ1-1	TRBV29-1	NA	CSVVGTGENTEAFF
TRBJ2-3	TRBV2	NA	CASSARTSGYTDTQYF
TRBJ2-3	TRBV24-1	once	CATSDNKGRADTQYF
TRBJ1-1	TRBV5-1	NA	CASSLGDSLNTEAFF
TRBJ2-2	TRBV7-9	NA	CASSLQGSAGELFF
TRBJ1-5	TRBV7-8	NA	CASSARLPRSDQPQHF
TRBJ2-1	TRBV19	NA	CASSMGATSYNEQFF
TRBJ2-2	TRBV11-3	NA	CASSLRLAGAPTGELFF
TRBJ2-3	TRBV9	NA	CASSTRQGEGGTDTQYF
TRBJ2-3	TRBV27	NA	CASSLEGQTTQYF
TRBJ1-4	TRBV15	NA	CATSRAGAGNEKLFF
TRBJ1-3	TRBV19	NA	CASSIAYGGGNTIYF
TRBJ2-3	TRBV6-1	NA	CASSELLAGGADTQYF
TRBJ2-7	TRBV18	few	CASSPRLAGSSYEQYF
TRBJ1-2	TRBV28	NA	CASSLDPTAYGYTF
TRBJ2-3	TRBV5-1	NA	CASRRSEGLLTDTQYF